This is a list of T cell receptor beta chains from one sample in a study of post-analysis software for immune sequencing data. TCRdb processed the PCR reads anew with MiXCR; each CDR3 protein has one entry. The sample gives some 690,000 distinct CDR3 sequences, roughly 27% of which show up once; more than 0.45% is in the top ten. The source material was blood. The receptors derive from a girl under 18 with multiple sclerosis. Each CDR3 is given with its conserved first and last residue. D genes are given only for firm matches.

v_call	d_call	cdr3_length	cdr3_aa
TRBV10-3	TRBD1	15	CAISDIVTGGPPLHF
TRBV7-2	TRBD1	16	CASSFRQQGARNGYTF
TRBV20-1	NA	14	CSVPSAQGHTEAFF
TRBV7-9	NA	16	CATPGASTSSYNEQFF
TRBV20-1	NA	14	CSAGLARRADTQYF
TRBV29-1	NA	13	CSVPSSAVNEQFF
TRBV7-2	NA	16	CASSLVPSSYNSPLHF
TRBV9	TRBD2	15	CASSAKAGVADTQYF
TRBV20-1	TRBD2	14	CSAISGRTYNEQFF
TRBV28	NA	15	CASHPRASAIYEQYF
TRBV7-2	NA	15	CASSPVGGATTEAFF
TRBV11-2	TRBD2	16	CASVWGSGGPFEEQFF
TRBV10-3	TRBD1	16	CAISESRQGSTDTQYF
TRBV21-1	NA	16	CASSTQRTPYTDTQYF
TRBV6-5	TRBD1	15	CASLAPQGARYEQYF
TRBV4-1	NA	15	CASSQEGGPGDTQYF
TRBV20-1	NA	15	CSATTTGWEQETQYF
TRBV6-4	TRBD2	17	CASTSRLAGDESNEQFF
TRBV7-9	TRBD1	16	CASSSAGQGMGQPQHF
TRBV20-1	TRBD2	17	CSAINLPSGEWEETQYF
TRBV10-3	TRBD2	15	CAISVETSGPREQFF
TRBV6-1	NA	13	CASPKKGGGRPFF
TRBV6-5	NA	13	CASSSTANTEAFF